This T cell receptor (beta chain) was sequenced for a study of T cells in Graves' hyperthyroidism and ophthalmopathy. Findings and caveats of the study: Blood shared most expanded thyroid clonotypes above 0.001. Onset of ophthalmopathy came a median 6.5 months after the model predicted it.

Diagnosis rested on symptoms, serum thyroxine and TRAb, thyroid ultrasound, and orbital computed tomography. Researchers took RNA transcripts and amplified the TCR beta CDR3 regions from them. The TCR CDR3 was amplified in a first-round RT-PCR using the HTBI primer set. TCRdb analysed the multiplex PCR reads with MiXCR anew, one entry per CDR3 protein. The sample lists approximately 600,000 distinct CDR3 sequences, 20% seen once, with under 35% in the top ten. This clonotype was detected many times. The antigen is not known. Specimen: blood. This sequence originates from a man aged 25 to 45 with Graves' ophthalmopathy.

The CDR3 DNA sequence: TGTGCCAGCTCACCGTGGCCGGGACTAGCGGGAGGCGCCTACGAGCAGTACTTC. This translates into CASSPWPGLAGGAYEQYF. The chain carries TRBV18 and TRBJ2-7; 15 nucleotides match TRBD2. The germline V gene has CDR1 KGHSH and CDR2 LQKENI. Trimming removed 3 bases from V and 2 bases from J; junction bases left unmatched: 8. The CDR3 extends over 18 amino acids.